The 25 T cell receptor beta chains listed next were all sequenced from one sample in a study of blood T cells in healthy people across ages. A sample-barcoded 5' primer and a J-beta primer mix were used in a second PCR of roughly 6 to 12 cycles. MiXCR was run by TCRdb on the 5' RACE reads, yielding one entry per CDR3 protein. The sample consists of some 1.4 million distinct CDR3 sequences, approximately 42% of them appearing once. The sequencing input was blood. The receptors were gathered from a woman aged 18-29 years in good health.

This clonotype was observed a few times. This chain links TRBV4-1 with TRBJ2-7; 10 bases are a match to TRBD2. Trimming took 0 bases from V and 4 from J; bases not matched to a gene: 6. CDR1 and CDR2 from the germline V gene are MGHRA and YSYEKL. The CDR3 runs to 16 residues. In DNA, the CDR3 is TGCGCCAGCAGCCAAGACGTAGCGGGAGGTGCGTACGAGCAGTACTTC. It is translated as CASSQDVAGGAYEQYF.

The J gene is TRBJ2-1, the V gene TRBV6-6; D may be TRBD2 (5 bases). The ends were cut back, 6 bases at V and 5 bases at J, with 8 bases in the middle. Germline CDR1 reads MNHNY; CDR2 reads SVGAGI (reference sequence). The length of the CDR3 is 12 residues. As DNA, the CDR3 is TGTGCCAGCAGATCGGGGAACAATGAGCAGTTCTTC. The encoded protein is CASRSGNNEQFF.

The rearrangement joins TRBV7-2 to TRBJ2-5; the D gene is possibly TRBD1 (5 bases). Germline V gene data show CDR1 as SGHTA and CDR2 as FQGNSA. Deletions cut 5 bases from V and 5 bases from J, with 9 bases between. CDR3 length: 12 residues. The chain's CDR3 is CASSRQWETQYF. Written as DNA, the CDR3 is TGTGCCAGCAGCCGACAGTGGGAGACCCAGTACTTC.

This clonotype was detected many times. The chain recombines TRBV20-1 with TRBJ2-1; possibly TRBD1 or TRBD2 for D (5 bases each). The germline CDR1 and CDR2 sequences are DFQATT and SNEGSKA (reference sequence). V dropped 6 bases and J dropped 8 bases, with 17 bases sitting between them. This CDR3 has 13 residues. The CDR3 sequence: CSARDGDRHEQFF. The DNA of the CDR3 is TGCAGTGCCCGGGACGGCGACCGACATGAGCAGTTCTTC.

This clonotype was seen ten or more times. The chain combines TRBV29-1 with TRBJ2-7; 8 bases are shared with TRBD2. The CDR3 is 14 residues long. Germline CDR1 and CDR2: SQVTM and ANQGSEA. The ends lost 3 bases at V and 0 bases at J; junction bases unmatched: 4. CDR3 region: CSVEKGTSSYEQYF. CDR3 nucleotide sequence: TGCAGCGTTGAGAAGGGGACTAGCTCCTACGAGCAGTACTTC.

The J gene is TRBJ1-5, the V gene TRBV6-6; possible D gene TRBD1, 6 bases. Trimming removed 6 bases from V and 0 bases from J, with 18 bases in between. The CDR3 totals 17 residues. CDR1 MNHNY and CDR2 SVGAGI come from the germline V gene (reference sequence). DNA for the CDR3: TGTGCCAGCAGCTCAATAACCGGACAGATTAGCAATCAGCCCCAGCATTTT. This sequence encodes CASSSITGQISNQPQHF.

V usage is TRBV20-1 and J usage is TRBJ2-3, with 10 bases aligning to TRBD1. Trimming took 2 bases from V and 8 from J; bases not matched to a gene: 10. Germline V gives CDR1 DFQATT, CDR2 SNEGSKA (reference sequence). The CDR3 sequence is 15 residues long. The CDR3 reads CSARSRDRGQGTQYF. The DNA for the CDR3 is TGCAGTGCTAGATCCCGGGACAGGGGTCAAGGTACGCAGTATTTT.

The chain carries TRBV20-1 and TRBJ2-7; 9 nucleotides align to TRBD2. From germline, CDR1 is DFQATT and CDR2 SNEGSKA (reference sequence). V lost 6 bases to trimming and J lost 6 bases; unmatched junction nucleotides: 15. The CDR3 runs to 15 residues. The CDR3 loop is CSAHLSGSIRSEQYF. The DNA of the CDR3 is TGCAGTGCACACCTTAGCGGGAGTATCCGGAGCGAGCAGTACTTC.

This clonotype was counted a single time. The chain is built from TRBV7-3 and TRBJ1-5; TRBD1 aligns across 9 bases. Germline loops: CDR1 SGHTA, CDR2 FQGTGA. The junction had 12 bases not matched to a gene; V was cut back by 4 bases and J by 8 bases. The CDR3 is 16 amino acids. CDR3 nucleotide sequence: TGTGCCAGCAGCTCGTCCCGCGGGACAGGGTTGGAGCCCCAGCATTTT. The encoded protein is CASSSSRGTGLEPQHF.

This sequence joins TRBV27 and TRBJ2-7; 7 positions match TRBD1. This CDR3 contains 15 residues. CDR1 and CDR2 (germline): MNHEY, SMNVEV (reference sequence). The V and J ends lost 6 bases and 2 bases, in that order; junction bases with no gene match: 10. The DNA of the CDR3 is TGTGCCAGCAGGTTACTAGGGACAGTTACCTACGAGCAGTACTTC. This encodes CASRLLGTVTYEQYF.

This clonotype has a count of ten or more. The CDR3 nucleotides are TGTGCCAGCAGTTTTTCCCCTCGGGACAGGGGGCGGGGGGAGCAGTACTTC. Translated: CASSFSPRDRGRGEQYF. V and J are TRBV12-3 or TRBV12-4 and TRBJ2-7, with 12 positions matching TRBD1. The V segment lost 3 bases and the J segment 7 bases; nucleotides outside the gene matches: 13. The CDR3 covers 17 residues.

This rearrangement joins TRBV6-5 to TRBJ2-5; 7 nucleotides agree with TRBD1. This CDR3 has 16 residues. V dropped 2 bases and J dropped 1; count of bases not matched to a gene: 7. Germline V gene sequence: CDR1 MNHEY, CDR2 SVGAGI. As DNA, the CDR3 is TGTGCCAGCAGTTACCGACAGGGATGGGGCCAAGAGACCCAGTACTTC. Protein: CASSYRQGWGQETQYF.

The CDR3 spells CASSGKKVTNEQFF. Written as DNA, the CDR3 is TGTGCCAGCAGCGGGAAGAAGGTGACAAATGAGCAGTTCTTC. This sequence joins TRBV5-4 and TRBJ2-1, with no clear D. This CDR3 contains 14 residues. The germline CDR1 and CDR2 sequences are SGHNT and YYREEE (reference sequence). Trimming left V 4 bases short and J 7 bases short, with 15 bases between.

This clonotype was detected a few times. One base away lies a much larger clone, so this may be a sequencing read error. The V gene is TRBV4-2, the J gene TRBJ2-1; TRBD2 agrees at 10 bases. Germline CDR1 LGHNA, CDR2 YNFKEQ. This CDR3 comprises 15 residues. Trimming at V came to 4 bases and at J to 6 bases, leaving 6 bases not matched to a gene. CDR3 in amino acids: CASSPGASGSNEQFF. In DNA form, the CDR3 reads TGTGCCAGCAGCCCCGGGGCTAGCGGGAGCAATGAGCAGTTCTTC.

The sample holds one count of this clonotype. This chain joins TRBV5-1 and TRBJ1-1, with D maybe TRBD1 (6 bases). Trimming removed 4 bases from V and 0 bases from J, with 16 bases in between. The CDR3 is 16 amino acids. Germline V gives CDR1 SGHRS, CDR2 YFSETQ. The CDR3 DNA follows: TGCGCCAGCAGCGCGGGCCTGGGACAACTGAACACTGAAGCTTTCTTT. This sequence encodes CASSAGLGQLNTEAFF.

The chain uses TRBV9 and TRBJ2-1; 7 nucleotides align to TRBD1. With V trimmed by 6 bases and J by 8 bases, 8 bases remained unmatched. Germline-derived CDR1 and CDR2 are SGDLS and YYNGEE. There are 13 residues in the CDR3. The CDR3 DNA sequence: TGTGCCAGCACCGATACAGGGGTCCATGAGCAGTTCTTC. Amino acids: CASTDTGVHEQFF.

The chain uses TRBV25-1 and TRBJ2-7, with 14 bases that match TRBD2. This CDR3 comprises 18 residues. Trimming took 2 bases from V and 7 from J; bases not matched to a gene: 13. Germline lookup yields CDR1 MGHDK and CDR2 SYGVNS. The CDR3: CASSELKTGTSGGNEQYF. The CDR3 DNA is TGTGCCAGCAGTGAACTGAAAACCGGGACTAGCGGGGGAAATGAGCAGTACTTC.

The chain links TRBV6-5 to TRBJ1-5; TRBD1 might be the D (5 bases). The CDR3 has 16 residues. Deletions cut 6 bases from V and 0 bases from J, with 15 bases between. In germline, CDR1 is MNHEY, CDR2 SVGAGI. The CDR3 DNA is TGTGCCAGCAGGGGCGGGGGAGCATATAGCAATCAGCCCCAGCATTTT. Translation: CASRGGGAYSNQPQHF.

The gene calls are TRBV20-1 and TRBJ2-1; 7 nucleotides agree with TRBD2. The CDR3 consists of 15 residues. Germline V gene data show CDR1 as DFQATT and CDR2 as SNEGSKA (reference sequence). Trimming removed 0 bases from V and 9 bases from J; junction bases left unmatched: 11. DNA for the CDR3: TGCAGTGCTAGAGATGTCGGAGCGGGAAATACTGAGCAGTTCTTC. Protein sequence: CSARDVGAGNTEQFF.

The rearrangement links TRBV9 to TRBJ2-3; D is unresolved. CDR1 is SGDLS and CDR2 is YYNGEE in the germline V gene. The CDR3 extends over 15 amino acids. The V gene lost 0 bases and the J gene lost 0 bases, with 8 bases spanning the gap. For the CDR3, the DNA is TGTGCCAGCAGCGTAGGCGACTTAAGCACAGATACGCAGTATTTT. This gives the protein CASSVGDLSTDTQYF. The whole variable domain, remainder taken from reference TRBV9 and TRBJ2-3, is DSGVTQTPKHLITATGQRVTLRCSPRSGDLSVYWYQQSLDQGLQFLIQYYNGEERAKGNILERFSAQQFPDLHSELNLSSLELGDSALYFCASSVGDLSTDTQYFGPGTRLTVL.

The CDR3 loop is CSARDGVDYGYTF. The CDR3 nucleotides are TGCAGTGCTAGAGACGGGGTCGACTATGGCTACACCTTC. The V gene is TRBV20-1, the J gene TRBJ1-2; D remains unclear. V dropped 0 bases and J dropped 3 bases, with 8 bases sitting between them. This CDR3 is 13 amino acids long. Germline V gene sequence: CDR1 DFQATT, CDR2 SNEGSKA (reference sequence).

The sample holds a few counts of this clonotype. The V call is TRBV18, the J call TRBJ2-3, with 8 nucleotides matching TRBD2. The germline V gene encodes CDR1 KGHSH and CDR2 LQKENI. The CDR3 contains 17 residues. V shed 3 bases, J shed 4 bases, and the junction held 12 bases outside the gene matches. CDR3 region: CASSPKAAGARADTQYF. CDR3 bases: TGTGCCAGCTCACCGAAGGCAGCGGGAGCGAGGGCAGATACGCAGTATTTT.

The rearrangement links TRBV15 to TRBJ2-3; a weak D match, TRBD2 (5 bases). The germline gives CDR1 LNHNV, CDR2 YYDKDF (reference sequence). V lost 5 bases and J lost 1, with 16 bases in between. The CDR3 runs to 16 residues. The CDR3 region has the DNA TGTGCCACCAGCCCAGGAGCGCTGGGAGGCACAGATACGCAGTATTTT. This translates into CATSPGALGGTDTQYF.

The genes are TRBV24-1 and TRBJ2-2; possible D gene TRBD2, 6 bases. V gave up 9 bases and J gave up 3 bases, with 7 bases separating them. The germline gives CDR1 KGHDR, CDR2 SFDVKD. This CDR3 has 12 residues. CDR3 protein: CATGGDTGELFF. The CDR3 DNA reads as TGTGCCACCGGCGGGGACACCGGGGAGCTGTTTTTT.

As to this clonotype: The CDR3 does not close with the conserved phenylalanine or tryptophan, likely indicating a read error. It is unclear where the CDR3 begins or ends on the DNA, so no DNA is shown, and the CDR3 is as TCRdb lists it. The rearrangement links TRBV3-1 to TRBJ2-5; the tabulated D call, TRBD1, remains unverified against the DNA. Germline V gives CDR1 LGHDT, CDR2 YNNKEL (reference sequence). The CDR3 comprises 14 residues, both ends counted. This CDR3 reads CASRRGTATYEQNL.